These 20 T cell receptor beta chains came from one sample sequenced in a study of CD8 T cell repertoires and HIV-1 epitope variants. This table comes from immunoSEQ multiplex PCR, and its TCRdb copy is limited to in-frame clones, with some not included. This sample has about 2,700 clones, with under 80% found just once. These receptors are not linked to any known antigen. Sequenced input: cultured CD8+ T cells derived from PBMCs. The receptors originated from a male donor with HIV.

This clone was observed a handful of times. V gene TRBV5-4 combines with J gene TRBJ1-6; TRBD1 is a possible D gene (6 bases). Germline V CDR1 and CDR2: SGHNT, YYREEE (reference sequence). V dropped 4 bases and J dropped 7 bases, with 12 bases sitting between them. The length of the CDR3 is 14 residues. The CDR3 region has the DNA TGTGCCAGCAGCCACAGGGAGGCCAATTCACCCCTCCACTTT. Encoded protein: CASSHREANSPLHF.

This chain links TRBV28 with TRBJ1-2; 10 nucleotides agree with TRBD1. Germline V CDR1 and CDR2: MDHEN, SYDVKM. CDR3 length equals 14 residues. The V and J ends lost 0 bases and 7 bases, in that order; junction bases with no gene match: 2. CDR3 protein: CASSLWDRGAGYTF. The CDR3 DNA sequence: TGTGCCAGCAGTTTATGGGACAGGGGGGCTGGCTACACCTTC.

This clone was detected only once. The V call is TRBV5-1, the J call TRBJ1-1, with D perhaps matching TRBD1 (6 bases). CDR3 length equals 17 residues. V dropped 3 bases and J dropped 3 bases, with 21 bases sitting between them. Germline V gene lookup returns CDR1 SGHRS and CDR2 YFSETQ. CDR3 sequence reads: CASSSRGAGNLYTEAFF. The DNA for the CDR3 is TGCGCCAGCAGCTCTAGGGGGGCAGGTAATCTGTACACTGAAGCTTTCTTT.

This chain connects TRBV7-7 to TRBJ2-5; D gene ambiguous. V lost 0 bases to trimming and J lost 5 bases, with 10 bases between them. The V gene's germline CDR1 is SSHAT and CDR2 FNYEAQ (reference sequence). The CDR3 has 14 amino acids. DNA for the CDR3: TGTGCCAGCAGCTTAGCTCCCGAGAGGGAGACCCAGTACTTC. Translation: CASSLAPERETQYF.

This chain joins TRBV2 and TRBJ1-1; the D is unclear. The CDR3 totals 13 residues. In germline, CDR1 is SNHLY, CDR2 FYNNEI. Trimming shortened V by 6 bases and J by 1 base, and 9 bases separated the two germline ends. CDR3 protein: CASRRRENTEAFF. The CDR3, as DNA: TGTGCCAGCAGGCGACGCGAGAACACTGAAGCTTTCTTT.

In DNA form, the CDR3 reads TGTGCCAGCAGCTTCGGACAGGGTTCCTACGAGCAGTACTTC. Translation: CASSFGQGSYEQYF. The chain carries TRBV5-4 and TRBJ2-7; 8 bases line up with TRBD1. Germline trimming cut 2 bases from V and 1 base from J; bases unmatched to any gene: 2. The CDR3 runs to 14 residues. Germline loops: CDR1 SGHNT, CDR2 YYREEE (reference sequence). Drawing the rest from reference TRBV5-4 and TRBJ2-7, the complete variable domain is ETGVTQSPTHLIKTRGQQVTLRCSSQSGHNTVSWYQQALGQGPQFIFQYYREEENGRGNFPPRFSGLQFPNYSSELNVNALELDDSALYLCASSFGQGSYEQYFGPGTRLTVT.

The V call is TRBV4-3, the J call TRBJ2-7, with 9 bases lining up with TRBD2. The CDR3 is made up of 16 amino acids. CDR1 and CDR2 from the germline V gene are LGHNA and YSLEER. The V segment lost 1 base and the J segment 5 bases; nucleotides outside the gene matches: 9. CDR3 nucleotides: TGCGCCAGCAGCCAAGGCCCGGGACTAGCATCGAACGAGCAGTACTTC. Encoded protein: CASSQGPGLASNEQYF.

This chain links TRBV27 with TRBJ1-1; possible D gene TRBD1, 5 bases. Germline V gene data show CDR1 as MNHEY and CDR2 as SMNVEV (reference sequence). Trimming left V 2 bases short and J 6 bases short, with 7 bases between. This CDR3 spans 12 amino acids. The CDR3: CASSLGGAEAFF. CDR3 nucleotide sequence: TGTGCCAGCAGTTTAGGGGGGGCTGAAGCTTTCTTT.

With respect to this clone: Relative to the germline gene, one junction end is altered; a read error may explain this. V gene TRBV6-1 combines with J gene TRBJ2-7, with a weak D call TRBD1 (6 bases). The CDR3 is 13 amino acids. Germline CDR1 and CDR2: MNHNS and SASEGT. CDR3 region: CANSVIQGYEQYF. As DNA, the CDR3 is TGTGCCAACAGTGTGATTCAGGGGTACGAGCAGTACTTC.

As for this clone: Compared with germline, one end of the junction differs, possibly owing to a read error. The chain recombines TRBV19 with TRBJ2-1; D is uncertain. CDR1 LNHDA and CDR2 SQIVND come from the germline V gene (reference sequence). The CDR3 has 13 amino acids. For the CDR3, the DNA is TGTGCCAGTCGTATGAGCTCCTACAATGAGCAGTTCTTC. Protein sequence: CASRMSSYNEQFF.

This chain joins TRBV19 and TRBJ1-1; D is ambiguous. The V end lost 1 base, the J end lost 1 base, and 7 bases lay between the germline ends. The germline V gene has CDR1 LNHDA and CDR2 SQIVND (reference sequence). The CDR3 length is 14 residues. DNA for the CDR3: TGTGCCAGTAGTATAGCTGCAGGGAACACTGAAGCTTTCTTT. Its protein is CASSIAAGNTEAFF.

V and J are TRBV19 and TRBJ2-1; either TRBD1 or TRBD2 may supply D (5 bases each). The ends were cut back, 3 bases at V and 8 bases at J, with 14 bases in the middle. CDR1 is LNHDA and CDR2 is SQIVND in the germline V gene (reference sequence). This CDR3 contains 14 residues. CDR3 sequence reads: CASSMGDAGYEQFF. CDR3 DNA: TGTGCCAGTAGTATGGGGGACGCGGGCTATGAGCAGTTCTTC.

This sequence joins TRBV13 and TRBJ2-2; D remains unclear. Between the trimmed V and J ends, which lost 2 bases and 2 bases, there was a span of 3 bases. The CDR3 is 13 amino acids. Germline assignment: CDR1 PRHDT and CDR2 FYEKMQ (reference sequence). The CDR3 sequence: CASSLSNTGELFF. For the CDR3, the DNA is TGTGCCAGCAGCTTATCCAACACCGGGGAGCTGTTTTTT.

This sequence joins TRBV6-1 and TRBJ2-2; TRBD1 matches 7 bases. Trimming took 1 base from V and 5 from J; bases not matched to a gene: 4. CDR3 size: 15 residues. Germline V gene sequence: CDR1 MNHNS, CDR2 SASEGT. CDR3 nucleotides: TGTGCCAGCAGTGAAGGGGACAGTTCTACCGGGGAGCTGTTTTTT. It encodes CASSEGDSSTGELFF.

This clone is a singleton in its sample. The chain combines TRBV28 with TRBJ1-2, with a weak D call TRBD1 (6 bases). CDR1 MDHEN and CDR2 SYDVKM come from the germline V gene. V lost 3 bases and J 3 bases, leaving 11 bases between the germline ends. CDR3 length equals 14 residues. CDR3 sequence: CASSFGQGYYGYTF. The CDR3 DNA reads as TGTGCCAGCAGTTTCGGTCAGGGGTACTATGGCTACACCTTC.

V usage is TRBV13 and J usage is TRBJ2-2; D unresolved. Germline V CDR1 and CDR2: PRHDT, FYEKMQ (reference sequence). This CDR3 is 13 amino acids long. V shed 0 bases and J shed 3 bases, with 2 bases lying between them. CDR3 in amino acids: CASSLGDTGELFF. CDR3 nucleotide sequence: TGTGCCAGCAGCTTAGGGGACACCGGGGAGCTGTTTTTT. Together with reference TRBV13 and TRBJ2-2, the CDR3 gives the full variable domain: AAGVIQSPRHLIKEKRETATLKCYPIPRHDTVYWYQQGPGQDPQFLISFYEKMQSDKGSIPDRFSAQQFSDYHSELNMSSLELGDSALYFCASSLGDTGELFFGEGSRLTVL.

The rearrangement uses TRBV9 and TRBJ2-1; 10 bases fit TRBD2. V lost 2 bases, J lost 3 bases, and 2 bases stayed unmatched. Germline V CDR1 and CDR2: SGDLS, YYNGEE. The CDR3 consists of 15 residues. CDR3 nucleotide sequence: TGTGCCAGCAGCGTTACTAGCGGGGTCTACAATGAGCAGTTCTTC. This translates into CASSVTSGVYNEQFF. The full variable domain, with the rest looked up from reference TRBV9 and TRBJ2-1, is DSGVTQTPKHLITATGQRVTLRCSPRSGDLSVYWYQQSLDQGLQFLIQYYNGEERAKGNILERFSAQQFPDLHSELNLSSLELGDSALYFCASSVTSGVYNEQFFGPGTRLTVL.

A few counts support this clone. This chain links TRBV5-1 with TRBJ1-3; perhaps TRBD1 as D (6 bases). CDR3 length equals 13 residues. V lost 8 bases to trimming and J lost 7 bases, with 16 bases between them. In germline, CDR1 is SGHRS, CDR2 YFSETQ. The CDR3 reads CASRDTERNTIYF. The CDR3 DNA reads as TGCGCCAGTAGGGACACTGAAAGGAACACCATATATTTT.

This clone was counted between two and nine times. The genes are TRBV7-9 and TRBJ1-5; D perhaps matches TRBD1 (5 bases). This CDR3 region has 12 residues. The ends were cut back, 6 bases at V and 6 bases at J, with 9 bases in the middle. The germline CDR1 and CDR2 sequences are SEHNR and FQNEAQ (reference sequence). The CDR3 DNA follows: TGTGCCAGCAGAGCGGGGACTCAGCCCCAGCATTTT. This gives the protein CASRAGTQPQHF.

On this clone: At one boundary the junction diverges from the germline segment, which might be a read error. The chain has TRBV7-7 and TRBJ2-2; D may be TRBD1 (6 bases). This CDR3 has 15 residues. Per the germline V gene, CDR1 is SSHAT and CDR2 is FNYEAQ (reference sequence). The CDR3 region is CASSLAGQYTGELFF. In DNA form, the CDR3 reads TGTGCTAGCAGCTTAGCCGGACAGTACACCGGGGAGCTGTTTTTT.